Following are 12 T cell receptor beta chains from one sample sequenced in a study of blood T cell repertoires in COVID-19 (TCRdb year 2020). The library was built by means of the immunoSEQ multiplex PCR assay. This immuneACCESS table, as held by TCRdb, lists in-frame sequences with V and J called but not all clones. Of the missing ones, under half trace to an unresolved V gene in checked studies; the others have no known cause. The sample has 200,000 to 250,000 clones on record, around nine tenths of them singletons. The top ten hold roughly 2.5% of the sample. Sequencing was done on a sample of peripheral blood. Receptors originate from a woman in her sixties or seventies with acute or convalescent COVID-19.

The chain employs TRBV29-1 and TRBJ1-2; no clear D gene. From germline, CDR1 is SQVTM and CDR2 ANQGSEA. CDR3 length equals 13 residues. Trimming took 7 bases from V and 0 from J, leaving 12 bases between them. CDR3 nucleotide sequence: TGCAGCGCTACGGAGGGAGCTAACTATGGCTACACCTTC. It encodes CSATEGANYGYTF.

The CDR3 is CAISEWTGGTEAFF. CDR3 coding DNA: TGTGCCATCAGTGAATGGACAGGGGGCACTGAAGCTTTCTTT. The chain recombines TRBV10-3 with TRBJ1-1, with TRBD1 identical over 10 bases. The CDR3 spans 14 residues. Germline V gene lookup returns CDR1 ENHRY and CDR2 SYGVKD. J gave up 4 bases and V 3 bases, and 2 bases lay outside the gene matches.

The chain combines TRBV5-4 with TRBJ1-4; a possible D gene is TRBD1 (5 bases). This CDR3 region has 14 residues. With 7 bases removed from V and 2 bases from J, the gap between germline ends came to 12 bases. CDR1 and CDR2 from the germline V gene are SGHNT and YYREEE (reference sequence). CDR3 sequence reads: CASGGGRTNEKLFF. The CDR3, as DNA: TGTGCCAGCGGGGGAGGAAGGACTAATGAAAAACTGTTTTTT.

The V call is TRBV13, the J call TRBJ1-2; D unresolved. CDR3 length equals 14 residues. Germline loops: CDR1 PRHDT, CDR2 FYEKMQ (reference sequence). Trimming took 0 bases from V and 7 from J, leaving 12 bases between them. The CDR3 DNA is TGTGCCAGCAGCTTAGGCGCTAAAGTGAGTGGCTACACCTTC. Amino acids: CASSLGAKVSGYTF.

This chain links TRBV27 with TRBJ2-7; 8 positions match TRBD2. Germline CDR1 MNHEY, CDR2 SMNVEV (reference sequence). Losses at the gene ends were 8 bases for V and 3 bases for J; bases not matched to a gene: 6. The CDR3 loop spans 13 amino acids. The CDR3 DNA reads TGTGCCAGCCAAACGGGAGGGAGCTACGAGCAGTACTTC. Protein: CASQTGGSYEQYF.

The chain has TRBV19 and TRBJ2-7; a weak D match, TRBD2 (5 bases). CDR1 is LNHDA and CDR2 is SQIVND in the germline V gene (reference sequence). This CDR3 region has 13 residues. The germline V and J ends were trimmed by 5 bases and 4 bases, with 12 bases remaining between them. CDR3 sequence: CASSWTLKYEQYF. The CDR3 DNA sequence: TGTGCCAGTAGTTGGACTTTGAAATACGAGCAGTACTTC.

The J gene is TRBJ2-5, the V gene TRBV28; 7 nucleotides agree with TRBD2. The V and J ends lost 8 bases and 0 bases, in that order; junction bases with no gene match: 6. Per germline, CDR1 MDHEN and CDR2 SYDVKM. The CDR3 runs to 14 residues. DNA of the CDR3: TGTGCCAGCCGTCCTGGGACTAACCAAGAGACCCAGTACTTC. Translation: CASRPGTNQETQYF.

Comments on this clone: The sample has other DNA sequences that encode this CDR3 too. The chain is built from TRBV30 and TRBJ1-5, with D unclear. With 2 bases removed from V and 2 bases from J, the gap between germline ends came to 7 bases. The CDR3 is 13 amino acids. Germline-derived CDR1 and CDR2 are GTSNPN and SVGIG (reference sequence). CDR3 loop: CAWSPQGNQPQHF. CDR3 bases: TGTGCCTGGAGTCCCCAGGGCAATCAGCCCCAGCATTTT.

The CDR3 coding sequence is TGTGCCAGCAGCCTAGCTCGGGGTATTGGAAACACCATATATTTT. This sequence encodes CASSLARGIGNTIYF. The chain combines TRBV3-1 (or the pseudogene TRBV3-2) with TRBJ1-3; D is ambiguous. The CDR3 contains 15 residues. The germline V gene has CDR1 LGHDT and CDR2 YNNKEL (reference sequence). V was pared by 4 bases and J by 3 bases, with 13 bases between.

CDR3 sequence: CASSLELAGGHHTQYF. As DNA, the CDR3 is TGTGCCAGCAGCTTAGAACTAGCGGGGGGGCACCATACGCAGTATTTT. This chain links TRBV7-2 with TRBJ2-3; 13 bases match TRBD2. After removal of 1 base from V and 7 bases from J, the junction contained 5 bases not matched to a gene. The germline V gene encodes CDR1 SGHTA and CDR2 FQGNSA. CDR3 length: 16 amino acids.

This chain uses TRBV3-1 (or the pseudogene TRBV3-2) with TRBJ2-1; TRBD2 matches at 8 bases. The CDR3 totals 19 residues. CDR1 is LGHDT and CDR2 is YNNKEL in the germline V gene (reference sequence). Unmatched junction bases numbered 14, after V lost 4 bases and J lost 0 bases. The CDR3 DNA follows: TGTGCCAGCAGCCCAAGCGGGATAGCGGGGCGATCCTCCTACAATGAGCAGTTCTTC. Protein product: CASSPSGIAGRSSYNEQFF.

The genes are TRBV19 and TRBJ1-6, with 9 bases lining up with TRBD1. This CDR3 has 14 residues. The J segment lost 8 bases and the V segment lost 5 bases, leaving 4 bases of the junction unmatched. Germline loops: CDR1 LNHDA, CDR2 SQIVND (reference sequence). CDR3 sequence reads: CASSEGQGYSPLHF. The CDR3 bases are TGTGCCAGTAGTGAGGGACAGGGTTATTCACCCCTCCACTTT.